Following are 30 T cell receptor beta chains from one sample sequenced in a study of read filtering for tumor transcriptome and immune sequencing. This library used roughly 400 ng RNA and molecular barcoded adaptors spanning alpha/delta and beta/gamma chains. From the reads, TCRdb called clonotypes with MiXCR, one entry per CDR3 protein. The sample includes about 86,000 distinct CDR3 sequences, approximately 13% of them seen just once. The sample consisted of a population of CD138-negative cells sorted from bone marrow. All receptors derive from a donor aged 40 or over with multiple myeloma.

This clonotype was recorded many times. This sequence joins TRBV6-2 or TRBV6-3 and TRBJ2-5; TRBD2 matches 11 bases. Looked up from germline, CDR1 is MNHEY and CDR2 is SVGEGT. The V and J ends lost 2 bases and 2 bases, in that order; junction bases with no gene match: 10. The CDR3 has 18 amino acids. The CDR3 DNA reads as TGTGCCAGCAGTTACGGTGGGACTAGCGGAGGCCCTCAAGAGACCCAGTACTTC. Its translation: CASSYGGTSGGPQETQYF.

In its sample, this clonotype was seen a few times. A much larger clone is a single base away; this may be a read error. The chain has TRBV12-3 or TRBV12-4 and TRBJ2-7; maybe TRBD1 (6 bases). CDR3 length equals 16 residues. CDR3 DNA: TGTGCCAGCAGTTTAACTGGGGAACAGGGATCCTGCGAGCAGTACTTC. Protein sequence: CASSLTGEQGSCEQYF.

As regards this clonotype: This may be a read error: a much more frequent sequence differs by one nucleotide. It is likely a read error, because the conserved phenylalanine at the end of the CDR3 is missing. The chain employs TRBV30 and TRBJ1-1, with D uncertain. The CDR3 runs 13 residues. The V gene lost 6 bases and the J gene lost 4 bases, with 15 bases spanning the gap. CDR1 GTSNPN and CDR2 SVGIG come from the germline V gene (reference sequence). DNA for the CDR3: TGTGCCTGTACCCGGACCCCAGGCACTGAAGCTTTCCTT. It yields the protein CACTRTPGTEAFL.

This clonotype was counted at least ten times. This rearrangement joins TRBV20-1 to TRBJ2-7, with TRBD2 matching 8 bases. The CDR3 is 13 residues long. CDR1 is DFQATT, CDR2 SNEGSKA, per germline (reference sequence). Trimming removed 5 bases from V and 3 bases from J; junction bases left unmatched: 6. The CDR3 DNA is TGCAGTGCTCGGACTAGCAGGCGCTACGAGCAGTACTTC. It is translated as CSARTSRRYEQYF.

The CDR3 bases are TGTGCCAGCTCACCACCGGAGTATGGGACAGGGGGCTTTGGGGCTTTCTTT. It is translated as CASSPPEYGTGGFGAFF. The rearrangement links TRBV18 to TRBJ1-1; TRBD1 aligns across 12 bases. CDR1 and CDR2 (germline): KGHSH, LQKENI. The V and J ends lost 0 bases and 11 bases, in that order; junction bases with no gene match: 13. This CDR3 region has 17 residues.

This clonotype occurred once. Being one base from a much bigger clone, this may be a read error. The chain couples TRBV11-2 to TRBJ2-1, with TRBD1 as a possible D gene (5 bases). This CDR3 is built from 14 residues. Germline V CDR1 and CDR2: SGHAT, FQNNGV. In DNA, the CDR3 is TGTGTCAGCAGCTCGGACAACACCTGCAATGAGCAGTTCTTC. It specifies CVSSSDNTCNEQFF.

Many counts were recorded for this clonotype. The V and J genes are TRBV7-2 and TRBJ2-2; a weak D match, TRBD1 (6 bases). Deletions cut 1 base from V and 0 bases from J, with 6 bases between. The germline V gene has CDR1 SGHTA and CDR2 FQGNSA. The CDR3 contains 15 residues. The CDR3 loop reads CASSLDRANTGELFF. In DNA form, the CDR3 reads TGTGCCAGCAGCTTAGACAGGGCGAACACCGGGGAGCTGTTTTTT.

To note about this clonotype: The missing conserved phenylalanine or tryptophan at the end of this CDR3 makes a read error likely. The DNA is omitted, as the CDR3 cannot be located on it reliably, and the CDR3 follows TCRdb's listing. The chain has TRBV7-3 and TRBJ2-1; the table assigns TRBD1, which was not confirmed against the DNA. The CDR3 is 14 residues long, counting both termini. CDR1 is SGHTA and CDR2 is FQGTGA in the germline V gene. This CDR3 reads CASSSARGGNEQLY.

This clonotype was seen at least ten times. This chain uses TRBV5-1 with TRBJ1-1; TRBD1 might be the D (6 bases). V gave up 1 base and J gave up 0 bases, with 13 bases separating them. The CDR3 length is 16 residues. CDR1 SGHRS and CDR2 YFSETQ come from the germline V gene. This CDR3 reads CASSLSAGAMNTEAFF. DNA of the CDR3: TGCGCCAGCAGCTTGTCGGCGGGGGCAATGAACACTGAAGCTTTCTTT. The variable domain in full, with the rest retrieved from reference TRBV5-1 and TRBJ1-1, is KAGVTQTPRYLIKTRGQQVTLSCSPISGHRSVSWYQQTPGQGLQFLFEYFSETQRNKGNFPGRFSGRQFSNSRSEMNVSTLELGDSALYLCASSLSAGAMNTEAFFGQGTRLTVV.

This clonotype appeared once. The chain is built from TRBV5-6 and TRBJ1-1, with TRBD1 matching 8 bases. The CDR3 runs to 12 residues. CDR1 SGHDT and CDR2 YYEEEE come from the germline V gene. Trimming at V came to 7 bases and at J to 1 base, leaving 0 bases not matched to a gene. The CDR3 reads CASDRGNTEAFF. CDR3 in DNA: TGTGCCAGCGACAGGGGGAACACTGAAGCTTTCTTT.

This clonotype was recorded at least ten times. The rearrangement uses TRBV11-2 and TRBJ2-3; D uncertain. Germline CDR1 reads SGHAT; CDR2 reads FQNNGV. The CDR3 contains 12 residues. The V gene lost 1 base and the J gene lost 6 bases, with 5 bases spanning the gap. The CDR3 reads CASSLVRDTQYF. CDR3 DNA sequence: TGTGCCAGCAGCTTAGTGAGGGATACGCAGTATTTT.

This clonotype has a count of ten or more. The V call is TRBV28, the J call TRBJ2-3; 10 nucleotides align to TRBD1. J lost 2 bases, V lost 0 bases, and 2 bases had no gene match. Per the germline V gene, CDR1 is MDHEN and CDR2 is SYDVKM. The CDR3 covers 16 residues. This chain's CDR3 is CASSLWTGGFTDTQYF. CDR3 nucleotides: TGTGCCAGCAGTTTATGGACAGGGGGCTTCACAGATACGCAGTATTTT.

In this sample, this clonotype turned up a few times. The J gene is TRBJ2-3, the V gene TRBV4-1, with 11 bases that match TRBD2. The CDR3 is 17 residues long. Trimming at V came to 0 bases and at J to 1 base, leaving 3 bases not matched to a gene. Looked up from germline, CDR1 is MGHRA and CDR2 is YSYEKL. The CDR3 protein is CASSQETSGRGTDTQYF. The DNA for the CDR3 is TGCGCCAGCAGCCAAGAAACTAGCGGGAGAGGCACAGATACGCAGTATTTT.

The rearrangement links TRBV9 to TRBJ1-6; weak D call: TRBD1 (6 bases). CDR1 SGDLS and CDR2 YYNGEE come from the germline V gene. The CDR3 totals 15 residues. Trimming removed 0 bases at V and 7 bases at J, with 11 bases between. CDR3 loop: CASSVGDMGNSPLHF. CDR3 nucleotide sequence: TGTGCCAGCAGCGTAGGGGACATGGGCAATTCACCCCTCCACTTT.

This clonotype was recorded many times. The V call is TRBV20-1, the J call TRBJ2-3; D is unresolved. The V gene lost 0 bases and the J gene lost 1 base, with 11 bases spanning the gap. CDR3 size: 15 residues. Germline assignment: CDR1 DFQATT and CDR2 SNEGSKA (reference sequence). This chain's CDR3 is CSARERRLRTDTQYF. CDR3 in DNA: TGCAGTGCTAGAGAGAGAAGGTTACGCACAGATACGCAGTATTTT.

This clonotype was picked up a small number of times. The CDR3 ends on some other residue instead of the conserved phenylalanine or tryptophan, so this is likely a read error. This rearrangement joins TRBV5-1 to TRBJ2-3; 9 positions match TRBD1. The CDR3 is 16 residues long. CDR1 is SGHRS and CDR2 is YFSETQ in the germline V gene. V was pared by 0 bases and J by 7 bases, with 9 bases of the junction left unmatched. As DNA, the CDR3 is TGCGCCAGCAGCTTGGGAGCGGGACAGGGCCTCAATACGCAGTATTCT. Its protein product is CASSLGAGQGLNTQYS.

The sample holds many counts of this clonotype. This chain joins TRBV7-2 and TRBJ1-2; D remains unclear. Germline V lookup: CDR1 SGHTA, CDR2 FQGNSA. CDR3 length: 14 residues. V was shortened by 4 bases and J by 0 bases, with 9 bases between the two germline ends. CDR3 nucleotide sequence: TGTGCCAGCAGCTCGAGAAAGGCTAACTATGGCTACACCTTC. This gives the protein CASSSRKANYGYTF.

This clonotype was observed at least ten times. The chain carries TRBV5-1 and TRBJ1-1; 7 bases are shared with TRBD1. V trimming: 4 bases; J trimming: 1 base; junction bases outside the gene matches: 13. CDR3 length equals 17 residues. Germline V gene lookup returns CDR1 SGHRS and CDR2 YFSETQ. The CDR3 loop reads CASSDRTGRIANTEAFF. CDR3 DNA sequence: TGCGCCAGCAGCGACCGGACAGGACGAATAGCGAACACTGAAGCTTTCTTT.

This clonotype showed up many times. The chain employs TRBV6-6 and TRBJ2-7; D is unclear. Germline CDR1 is MNHNY and CDR2 is SVGAGI (reference sequence). The CDR3 has 13 residues. Deletions cut 5 bases from V and 4 bases from J, with 12 bases between. The CDR3 region is CASSPPLVYEQYF. The CDR3 DNA sequence: TGTGCCAGCAGTCCACCCCTGGTGTACGAGCAGTACTTC.

This clonotype was found a few times. V usage is TRBV29-1 and J usage is TRBJ2-3; D is possibly TRBD1 (6 bases). The germline gives CDR1 SQVTM, CDR2 ANQGSEA. Trimming cost V 7 bases and J 3 bases, with 14 bases left between them. The CDR3 length is 13 residues. For the CDR3, the DNA is TGCAGCGCACGAACAGGGCCGACAGATACGCAGTATTTT. It translates to CSARTGPTDTQYF.

In this sample, this clonotype turned up many times. The J gene is TRBJ2-2, the V gene TRBV7-2, with a possible D match to TRBD1 (5 bases). V was pared by 0 bases and J by 6 bases, with 11 bases between. The length of the CDR3 is 15 residues. Looked up from germline, CDR1 is SGHTA and CDR2 is FQGNSA. The CDR3 nucleotides read TGTGCCAGCAGCTTAGCTTCCGGACAATCCGGGGAGCTGTTTTTT. Its translation: CASSLASGQSGELFF.

At least ten counts were recorded for this clonotype. The genes are TRBV29-1 and TRBJ2-1, with 15 nucleotides matching TRBD2. V lost 3 bases and J lost 4; bases outside the gene matches: 19. The CDR3 length is 21 residues. Looked up from germline, CDR1 is SQVTM and CDR2 is ANQGSEA. The CDR3 loop is CSVDGLAGGPWPGPSYNEQFF. The CDR3 DNA is TGCAGCGTTGATGGACTAGCGGGAGGGCCATGGCCGGGCCCATCATACAATGAGCAGTTCTTC.

This clonotype was counted at least ten times. The V and J genes are TRBV5-1 and TRBJ1-1, with TRBD1 matching over 10 bases. This CDR3 spans 15 amino acids. V shed 4 bases and J 5 bases; nucleotides not matched to a gene: 8. Germline loops: CDR1 SGHRS, CDR2 YFSETQ. The CDR3 region is CASSRVGTGETEAFF. Written as DNA, the CDR3 is TGCGCCAGCAGCCGAGTAGGGACAGGGGAGACTGAAGCTTTCTTT.

This clonotype was counted many times. The V gene is TRBV20-1, the J gene TRBJ1-4; 7 bases are a match to TRBD1. V trimming: 5 bases; J trimming: 10 bases; junction bases outside the gene matches: 13. This CDR3 has 14 amino acids. Per germline, CDR1 DFQATT and CDR2 SNEGSKA (reference sequence). Written as DNA, the CDR3 is TGCAGTGCTGGACGCTCGGACAGGTCCGGAAAACTGTTTTTT. Its translation: CSAGRSDRSGKLFF.

The V gene is TRBV29-1, the J gene TRBJ2-3; D is unresolved. The V end lost 3 bases, the J end lost 5 bases, and 9 bases lay between the germline ends. This CDR3 comprises 12 residues. Germline assignment: CDR1 SQVTM and CDR2 ANQGSEA. The DNA of the CDR3 is TGCAGCGTTGACAGTTCACAAGATACGCAGTATTTT. It specifies CSVDSSQDTQYF.

This clonotype showed up just a few times. A much larger clonotype is one base distant, so this may be a read error. The chain links TRBV7-2 to TRBJ2-7; TRBD1 might be the D (6 bases). Germline V gene lookup returns CDR1 SGHTA and CDR2 FQGNSA. This CDR3 contains 14 residues. CDR3 residues: CAGSPGVATYEQYF. The CDR3, as DNA: TGTGCCGGCAGCCCAGGGGTAGCTACCTACGAGCAGTACTTC.

The chain employs TRBV28 and TRBJ2-5, with D unresolved. Germline V gene data show CDR1 as MDHEN and CDR2 as SYDVKM. The CDR3 is 11 residues long. V was trimmed by 6 bases and J by 5 bases, leaving 7 bases between them. CDR3 in DNA: TGTGCCAGCAGCCCGTATGAGACCCAGTACTTC. This sequence encodes CASSPYETQYF.

Remarks on this clonotype: Given a much more abundant clone one base away, this may be a read error. The chain employs TRBV5-1 and TRBJ2-1; 10 nucleotides agree with TRBD2. The CDR3 is 16 amino acids. Germline V gene lookup returns CDR1 SGHRS and CDR2 YFSETQ. The CDR3 reads CASSLEREGSYNGQFF. CDR3 DNA sequence: TGCGCCAGCAGCTTAGAGCGGGAGGGCTCCTACAATGGGCAGTTCTTC.

In this sample, this clonotype turned up many times. The chain recombines TRBV30 with TRBJ1-1; D unclear. The CDR3 length is 12 residues. Trimming pared 0 bases from V and 4 bases from J, leaving 6 bases between. From germline, CDR1 is GTSNPN and CDR2 SVGIG (reference sequence). Here the CDR3 DNA reads TGTGCCTGGAGTGTAAAAGGCACTGAAGCTTTCTTT. Translating it yields CAWSVKGTEAFF. Complete variable domain (other parts from reference TRBV30 and TRBJ1-1): SQTIHQWPATLVQPVGSPLSLECTVEGTSNPNLYWYRQAAGRGLQLLFYSVGIGQISSEVPQNLSASRPQDRQFILSSKKLLLSDSGFYLCAWSVKGTEAFFGQGTRLTVV.

This sequence joins TRBV7-9 and TRBJ2-7; D is uncertain. This CDR3 has 15 amino acids. V was pared by 0 bases and J by 5 bases, with 14 bases between. Germline CDR1 SEHNR, CDR2 FQNEAQ (reference sequence). CDR3 bases: TGTGCCAGCAGCTTAGCGAACGGCCAAGCTAACGAGCAGTACTTC. Its protein is CASSLANGQANEQYF. The full variable domain, completed using reference TRBV7-9 and TRBJ2-7, is DTGVSQNPRHKITKRGQNVTFRCDPISEHNRLYWYRQTLGQGPEFLTYFQNEAQLEKSRLLSDRFSAERPKGSFSTLEIQRTEQGDSAMYLCASSLANGQANEQYFGPGTRLTVT.